This TCR beta chain was recorded in a study of blood T cell repertoires in COVID-19. Study details: Material from acute and convalescent COVID-19 was sourced from the United States, Italy and Spain. T cells, B-cell-depleted T cells, or PBMCs provided the cDNA or gDNA that served as material.

As handled by the study authors: Reference gene primer amplification yielded estimated nucleated cell counts. Sequencing was performed with immunoSEQ multiplex PCR; in TCRdb, only in-frame clones are kept and a portion is missing. V, J and clone size derive from that table, while D and trimming were established from the DNA sequence. The table shows about 250,000 clones, with about 90% occurring only once. Seattle's enrolled individuals joined amid active infection and were then monitored longitudinally. Sequencing was carried out using peripheral blood. The sequence derives from an older woman with COVID-19, enrolled during active disease.

The CDR3 loop reads CASSMLSNSYNSPLHF. As DNA, the CDR3 is TGTGCCAGTAGTATGTTGAGCAACTCCTATAATTCACCCCTCCACTTT. V and J are TRBV19 and TRBJ1-6; no clear D gene. Trimming pared 3 bases from V and 0 bases from J, leaving 9 bases between. The germline V gene has CDR1 LNHDA and CDR2 SQIVND (reference sequence). CDR3 length: 16 amino acids.